This T cell receptor beta chain was retrieved from a study of cytomegalovirus exposure and HLA in healthy donors. This CDR3 has 14 residues. CDR1 is SGDLS, CDR2 YYNGEE, per germline. Trimming removed 2 bases at V and 0 bases at J, with 8 bases between. Whole-study results and caveats: Some segments of the V type, notably TRBV6-2 and TRBV6-3, were excluded as indistinguishable. Confirmation in vitro established that a few CMV-associated chains were specific for CMV antigens.

With 60 Vbeta and 13 Jbeta primers, the PCR was carried out. TCRdb keeps only in-frame clones here, not all; method: immunoSEQ multiplex PCR. The sample holds approximately 170,000 clones, around 83% seen once. In the case of this clone: Its antigen remains unidentified.

This clonotype was sampled from a man aged 50-60 years in good health and CMV-seropositive. J is TRBJ1-1 and V is TRBV9; no clear D. Sequences were obtained from PBMCs. CDR3 loop: CASSVTGMNTEAFF. Written as DNA, the CDR3 is TGTGCCAGCAGCGTGACCGGGATGAACACTGAAGCTTTCTTT.